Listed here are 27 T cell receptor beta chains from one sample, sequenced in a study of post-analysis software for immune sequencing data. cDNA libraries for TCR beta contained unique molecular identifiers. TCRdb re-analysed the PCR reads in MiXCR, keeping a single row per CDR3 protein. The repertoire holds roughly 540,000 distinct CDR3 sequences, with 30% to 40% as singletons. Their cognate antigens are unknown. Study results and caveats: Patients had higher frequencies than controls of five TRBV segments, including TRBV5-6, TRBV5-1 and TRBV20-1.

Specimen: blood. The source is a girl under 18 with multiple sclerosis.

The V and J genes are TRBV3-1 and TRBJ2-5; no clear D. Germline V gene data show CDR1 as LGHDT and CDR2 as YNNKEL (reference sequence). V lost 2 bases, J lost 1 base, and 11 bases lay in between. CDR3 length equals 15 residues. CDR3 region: CASSQWQTPQETQYF. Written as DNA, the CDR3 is TGTGCCAGCAGCCAATGGCAGACACCCCAAGAGACCCAGTACTTC.

The chain's CDR3 is CASSYSRGKGGGELFF. The DNA for the CDR3 is TGTGCCAGCAGTTACTCGAGGGGGAAGGGCGGCGGGGAGCTGTTTTTT. The V gene is TRBV6-5, the J gene TRBJ2-2, with a possible D match to TRBD1 (6 bases). CDR1 is MNHEY and CDR2 is SVGAGI in the germline V gene. Trimming pared 0 bases from V and 7 bases from J, leaving 15 bases between. The CDR3 totals 16 residues.

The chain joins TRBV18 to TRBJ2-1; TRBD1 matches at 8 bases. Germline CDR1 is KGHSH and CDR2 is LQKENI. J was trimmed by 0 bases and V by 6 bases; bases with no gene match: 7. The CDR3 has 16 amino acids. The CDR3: CASSPRTGLSYNEQFF. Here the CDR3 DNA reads TGTGCCAGCTCTCCTCGGACAGGGCTCTCCTACAATGAGCAGTTCTTC.

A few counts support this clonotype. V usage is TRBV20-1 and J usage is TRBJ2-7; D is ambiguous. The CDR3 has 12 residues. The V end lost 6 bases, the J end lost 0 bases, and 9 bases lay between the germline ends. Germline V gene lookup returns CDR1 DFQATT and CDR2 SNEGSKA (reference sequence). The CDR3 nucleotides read TGCAGTGCCTCGAAACGCTCCTACGAGCAGTACTTC. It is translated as CSASKRSYEQYF.

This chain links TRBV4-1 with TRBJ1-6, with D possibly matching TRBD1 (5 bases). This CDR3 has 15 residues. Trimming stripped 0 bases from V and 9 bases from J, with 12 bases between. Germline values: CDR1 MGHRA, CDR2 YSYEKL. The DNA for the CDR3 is TGCGCCAGCAGCCAAGAAGAGCCGGGGCTTTCACCCCTCCACTTT. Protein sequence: CASSQEEPGLSPLHF.

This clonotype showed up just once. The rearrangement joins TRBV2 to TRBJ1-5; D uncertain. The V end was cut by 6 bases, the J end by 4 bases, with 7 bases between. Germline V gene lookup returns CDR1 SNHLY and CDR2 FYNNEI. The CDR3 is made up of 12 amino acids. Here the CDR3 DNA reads TGTGCCAGCAGATGGGAGAATCAGCCCCAGCATTTT. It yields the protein CASRWENQPQHF.

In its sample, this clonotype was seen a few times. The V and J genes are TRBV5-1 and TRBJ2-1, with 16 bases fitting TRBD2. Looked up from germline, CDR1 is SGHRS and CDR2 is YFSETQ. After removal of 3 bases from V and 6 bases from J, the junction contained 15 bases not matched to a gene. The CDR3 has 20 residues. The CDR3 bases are TGCGCCAGCAGCTCCCAAGGGACTAGCGGGGGGGGACGGCTGGGCAATGAGCAGTTCTTC. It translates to CASSSQGTSGGGRLGNEQFF.

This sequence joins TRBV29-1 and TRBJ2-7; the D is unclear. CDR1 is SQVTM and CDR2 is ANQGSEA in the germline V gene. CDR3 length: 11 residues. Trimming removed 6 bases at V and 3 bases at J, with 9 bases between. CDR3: CSVWLNYEQYF. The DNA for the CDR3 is TGCAGCGTATGGCTGAACTACGAGCAGTACTTC.

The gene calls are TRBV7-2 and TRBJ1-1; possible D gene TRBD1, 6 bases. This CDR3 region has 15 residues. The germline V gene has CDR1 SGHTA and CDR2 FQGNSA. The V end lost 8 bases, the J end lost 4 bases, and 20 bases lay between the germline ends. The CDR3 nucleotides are TGTGCCAGCGCTACCCAGCCGGGGGCAGGCACTGAAGCTTTCTTT. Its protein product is CASATQPGAGTEAFF.

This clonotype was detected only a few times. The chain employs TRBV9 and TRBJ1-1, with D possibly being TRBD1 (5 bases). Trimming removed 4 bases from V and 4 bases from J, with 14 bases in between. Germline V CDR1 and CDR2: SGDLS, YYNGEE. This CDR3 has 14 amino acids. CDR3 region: CASSRGGGGTEAFF. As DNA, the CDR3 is TGTGCCAGCAGCCGAGGAGGTGGGGGCACTGAAGCTTTCTTT.

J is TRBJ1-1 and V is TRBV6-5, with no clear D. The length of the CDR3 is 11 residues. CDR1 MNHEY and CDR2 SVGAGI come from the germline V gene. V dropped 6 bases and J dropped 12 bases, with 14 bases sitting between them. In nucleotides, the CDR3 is TGTGCCAGCAGCCACGGACCCGGGACTTTCTTT. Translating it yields CASSHGPGTFF.

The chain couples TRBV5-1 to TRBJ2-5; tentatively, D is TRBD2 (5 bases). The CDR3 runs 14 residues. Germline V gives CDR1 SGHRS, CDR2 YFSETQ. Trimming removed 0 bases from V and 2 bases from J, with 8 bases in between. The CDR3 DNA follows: TGCGCCAGCAGCTTGGCCAGGAGGCAAGAGACCCAGTACTTC. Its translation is CASSLARRQETQYF.

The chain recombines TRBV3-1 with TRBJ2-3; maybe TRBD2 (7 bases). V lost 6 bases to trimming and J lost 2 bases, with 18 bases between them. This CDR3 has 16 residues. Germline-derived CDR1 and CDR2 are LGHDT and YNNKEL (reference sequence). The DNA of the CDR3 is TGTGCCAGCAGAGCAAGGGGGGGAGTCTCCACAGATACGCAGTATTTT. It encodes CASRARGGVSTDTQYF.

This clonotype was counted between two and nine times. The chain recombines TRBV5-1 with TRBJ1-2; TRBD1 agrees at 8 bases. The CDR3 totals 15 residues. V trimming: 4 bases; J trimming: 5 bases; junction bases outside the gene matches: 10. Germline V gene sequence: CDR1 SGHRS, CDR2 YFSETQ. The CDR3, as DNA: TGCGCCAGCAGCCCCACCGGACAGGGTGGGTATGGCTACACCTTC. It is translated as CASSPTGQGGYGYTF.

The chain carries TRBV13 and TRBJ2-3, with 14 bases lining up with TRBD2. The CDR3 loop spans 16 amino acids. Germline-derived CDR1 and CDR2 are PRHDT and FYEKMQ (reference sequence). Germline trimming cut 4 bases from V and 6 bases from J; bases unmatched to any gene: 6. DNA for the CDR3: TGTGCCAGCAGCTACAGGACTAGCGGGGGGCGGGATACGCAGTATTTT. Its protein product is CASSYRTSGGRDTQYF. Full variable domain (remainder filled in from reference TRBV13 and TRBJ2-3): AAGVIQSPRHLIKEKRETATLKCYPIPRHDTVYWYQQGPGQDPQFLISFYEKMQSDKGSIPDRFSAQQFSDYHSELNMSSLELGDSALYFCASSYRTSGGRDTQYFGPGTRLTVL.

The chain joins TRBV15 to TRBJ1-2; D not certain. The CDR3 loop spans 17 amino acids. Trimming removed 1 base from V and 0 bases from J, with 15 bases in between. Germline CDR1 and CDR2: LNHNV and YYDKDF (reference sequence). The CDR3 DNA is TGTGCCACCAGCAGAGGTTGGGGTAACGAAGCTAACTATGGCTACACCTTC. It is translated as CATSRGWGNEANYGYTF.

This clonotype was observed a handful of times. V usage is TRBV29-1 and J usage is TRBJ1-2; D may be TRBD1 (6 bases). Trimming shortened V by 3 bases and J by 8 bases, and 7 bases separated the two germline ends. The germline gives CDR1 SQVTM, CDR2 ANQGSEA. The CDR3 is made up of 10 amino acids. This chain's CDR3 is CSVEGGGYTF. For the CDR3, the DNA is TGCAGCGTTGAGGGGGGCGGCTACACCTTC.

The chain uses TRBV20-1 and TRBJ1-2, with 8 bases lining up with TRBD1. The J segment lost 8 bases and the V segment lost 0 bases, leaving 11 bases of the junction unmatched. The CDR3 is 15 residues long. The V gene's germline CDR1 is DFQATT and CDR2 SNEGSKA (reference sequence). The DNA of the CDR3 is TGCAGTGCTAGAGAAGAGAACAGGGGGTTTCAGGGCTACACCTTC. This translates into CSAREENRGFQGYTF.

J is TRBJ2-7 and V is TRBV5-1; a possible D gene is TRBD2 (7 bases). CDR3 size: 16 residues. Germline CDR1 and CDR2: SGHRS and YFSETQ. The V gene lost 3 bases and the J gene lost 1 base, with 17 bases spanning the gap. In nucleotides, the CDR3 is TGCGCCAGCAGCTCCCCGGGTGGGGGGGCATCCTACGAGCAGTACTTC. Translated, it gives CASSSPGGGASYEQYF.

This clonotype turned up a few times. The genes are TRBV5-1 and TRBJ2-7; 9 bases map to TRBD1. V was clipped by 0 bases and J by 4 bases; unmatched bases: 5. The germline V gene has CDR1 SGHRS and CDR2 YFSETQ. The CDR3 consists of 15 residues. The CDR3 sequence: CASSLAGTGNYEQYF. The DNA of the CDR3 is TGCGCCAGCAGCTTGGCCGGGACAGGGAATTACGAGCAGTACTTC.

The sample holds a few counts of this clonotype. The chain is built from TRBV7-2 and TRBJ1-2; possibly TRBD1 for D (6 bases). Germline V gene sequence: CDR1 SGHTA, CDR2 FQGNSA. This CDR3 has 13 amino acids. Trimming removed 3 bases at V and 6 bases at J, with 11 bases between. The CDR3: CASSLRGAHGYTF. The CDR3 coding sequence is TGTGCCAGCAGCTTGAGGGGGGCTCATGGCTACACCTTC.

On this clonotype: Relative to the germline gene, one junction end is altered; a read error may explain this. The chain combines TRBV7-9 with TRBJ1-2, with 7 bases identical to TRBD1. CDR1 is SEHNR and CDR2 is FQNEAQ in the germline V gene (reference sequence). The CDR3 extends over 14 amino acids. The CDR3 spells CASSPGTAIYGCTF. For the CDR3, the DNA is TGTGCCAGCAGCCCAGGGACAGCCATTTATGGCTGCACCTTC.

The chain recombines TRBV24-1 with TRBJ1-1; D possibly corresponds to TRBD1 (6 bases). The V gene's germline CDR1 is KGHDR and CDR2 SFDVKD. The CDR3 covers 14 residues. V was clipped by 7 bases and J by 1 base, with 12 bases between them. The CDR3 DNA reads TGTGCCACCAGGCCCCCAGGGGCGAACACTGAAGCTTTCTTT. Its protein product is CATRPPGANTEAFF.

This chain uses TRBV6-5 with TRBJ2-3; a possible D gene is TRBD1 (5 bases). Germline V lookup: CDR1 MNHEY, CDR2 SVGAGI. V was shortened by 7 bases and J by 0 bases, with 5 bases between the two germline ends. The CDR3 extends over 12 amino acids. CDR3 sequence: CASKGSTDTQYF. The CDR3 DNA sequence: TGTGCCAGCAAGGGGAGCACAGATACGCAGTATTTT.

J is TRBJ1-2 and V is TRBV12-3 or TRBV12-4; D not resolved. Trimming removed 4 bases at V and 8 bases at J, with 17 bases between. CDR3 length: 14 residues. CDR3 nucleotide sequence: TGTGCCAGCAGTTCCGGACGGTCCTCGAAGGGCTACACCTTC. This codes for CASSSGRSSKGYTF.

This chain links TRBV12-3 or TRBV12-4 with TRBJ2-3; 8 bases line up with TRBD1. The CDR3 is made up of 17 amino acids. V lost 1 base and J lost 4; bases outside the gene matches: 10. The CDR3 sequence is CASSLVSGQGLSDTQYF. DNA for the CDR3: TGTGCCAGCAGTTTAGTCTCCGGACAGGGCCTGTCAGATACGCAGTATTTT.

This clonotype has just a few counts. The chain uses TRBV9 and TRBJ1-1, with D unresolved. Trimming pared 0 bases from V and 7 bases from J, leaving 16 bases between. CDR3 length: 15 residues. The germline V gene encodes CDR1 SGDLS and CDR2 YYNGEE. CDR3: CASSVATHHNDEAFF. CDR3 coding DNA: TGTGCCAGCAGCGTAGCTACACACCACAATGATGAAGCTTTCTTT. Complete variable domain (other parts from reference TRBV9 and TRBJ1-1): DSGVTQTPKHLITATGQRVTLRCSPRSGDLSVYWYQQSLDQGLQFLIQYYNGEERAKGNILERFSAQQFPDLHSELNLSSLELGDSALYFCASSVATHHNDEAFFGQGTRLTVV.